Listed below are T cell receptor beta chains from one sample, sequenced in a study of T cell changes during pregnancy in multiple sclerosis. The table came from immunoSEQ multiplex PCR; TCRdb's copy has only in-frame clones and leaves some out. The data show under 75,000 clones, with about 91% seen just once and roughly 2% held by the top ten. The input for sequencing was peripheral blood, taken in the first trimester of pregnancy. The receptors come from a female donor with multiple sclerosis, enrolled in a pregnancy study. The CDR3 runs from the conserved cysteine through the conserved F or W. Fields, in order: J gene, D gene, clone size, V gene, CDR3 protein, CDR3 DNA. D genes are given only for firm matches. Clone size appears in some rows only: once, few, many, or a class for an expanded clone.

j_call: TRBJ2-3; d_call: -; clone_size: -; v_call: TRBV29-1; cdr3_aa: CSAEANRVTDTQYF; cdr3_nt: TGCAGCGCTGAGGCTAACAGAGTCACAGATACGCAGTATTTT
j_call: TRBJ1-3; d_call: -; clone_size: -; v_call: TRBV5-1; cdr3_aa: CASPSREVSGGDSGNTIYF; cdr3_nt: TGCGCCAGCCCCTCCCGTGAGGTTTCAGGAGGGGACTCTGGAAACACCATATATTTT
j_call: TRBJ1-2; d_call: TRBD1; clone_size: -; v_call: TRBV4-2; cdr3_aa: CASSLNRQGGYGYTF; cdr3_nt: TGTGCCAGCAGCCTAAATCGACAGGGGGGCTATGGCTACACCTTC
j_call: TRBJ1-3; d_call: TRBD1; clone_size: -; v_call: TRBV15; cdr3_aa: CATSLTNRGRNTIYF; cdr3_nt: TGTGCCACCAGCCTTACCAACAGGGGAAGAAACACCATATATTTT
j_call: TRBJ2-1; d_call: TRBD2; clone_size: once; v_call: TRBV5-1; cdr3_aa: CASSLGDRAGEGQQFF; cdr3_nt: TGCGCCAGCAGCTTGGGGGATCGGGCGGGGGAGGGTCAGCAGTTCTTC
j_call: TRBJ1-2; d_call: TRBD1; clone_size: -; v_call: TRBV5-1; cdr3_aa: CASSLRTGPQLNYGYTF; cdr3_nt: TGCGCCAGCAGCTTAAGGACAGGGCCGCAACTAAACTATGGCTACACCTTC
j_call: TRBJ2-2; d_call: TRBD1; clone_size: -; v_call: TRBV5-1; cdr3_aa: CASSLLGRGPGELFF; cdr3_nt: TGCGCCAGCAGCTTGTTAGGCAGGGGGCCCGGGGAGCTGTTTTTT
j_call: TRBJ2-2; d_call: -; clone_size: -; v_call: TRBV9; cdr3_aa: CASSAQVGANTGELFF; cdr3_nt: TGTGCCAGCAGCGCTCAGGTGGGAGCGAACACCGGGGAGCTGTTTTTT
j_call: TRBJ2-1; d_call: TRBD2; clone_size: -; v_call: TRBV27; cdr3_aa: CASSSLAGNEQFF; cdr3_nt: TGTGCCAGCAGTTCGCTAGCGGGCAATGAGCAGTTCTTC
j_call: TRBJ2-3; d_call: -; clone_size: -; v_call: TRBV7-2; cdr3_aa: CASSPPGLDTQYF; cdr3_nt: TGTGCCAGCAGCCCACCGGGTCTAGATACGCAGTATTTT
j_call: TRBJ1-2; d_call: -; clone_size: -; v_call: TRBV29-1; cdr3_aa: CSVEIVNYGYTF; cdr3_nt: TGCAGCGTGGAGATCGTGAACTATGGCTACACCTTC
j_call: TRBJ1-2; d_call: TRBD1; clone_size: once; v_call: TRBV7-8; cdr3_aa: CASSLVDRGSYGYTF; cdr3_nt: TGTGCCAGCAGCTTAGTCGACAGGGGCAGCTATGGCTACACCTTC
j_call: TRBJ1-1; d_call: -; clone_size: -; v_call: TRBV13; cdr3_aa: CASSSRAGEGTEAFF; cdr3_nt: TGTGCCAGCAGCTCCAGAGCAGGGGAGGGTACTGAAGCTTTCTTT
j_call: TRBJ2-1; d_call: -; clone_size: -; v_call: TRBV30; cdr3_aa: CAGEGGGEQFF; cdr3_nt: TGTGCCGGGGAGGGGGGAGGGGAGCAGTTCTTC
j_call: TRBJ2-1; d_call: TRBD2; clone_size: -; v_call: TRBV6-4; cdr3_aa: CASSAETSGNEQFF; cdr3_nt: TGTGCCAGCAGTGCGGAGACTAGCGGTAATGAGCAGTTCTTC
j_call: TRBJ2-1; d_call: TRBD2; clone_size: -; v_call: TRBV6-1; cdr3_aa: CASTKTSGKWNEQFF; cdr3_nt: TGTGCCAGCACCAAAACTAGCGGGAAATGGAATGAGCAGTTCTTC
j_call: TRBJ1-3; d_call: TRBD1; clone_size: -; v_call: TRBV5-1; cdr3_aa: CASSLGDRRIGNTIYF; cdr3_nt: TGCGCCAGCAGCTTGGGGGACAGGAGAATTGGAAACACCATATATTTT
j_call: TRBJ1-4; d_call: TRBD1; clone_size: -; v_call: TRBV11-3; cdr3_aa: CASSLDPRQGWGLNEKLFF; cdr3_nt: TGTGCCAGCAGCTTAGACCCCCGACAGGGATGGGGGCTTAATGAAAAACTGTTTTTT